Sequencing of this TCR beta chain was carried out in a study of blood T cell repertoires in COVID-19. About the research overall: PBMCs, B-cell-depleted T cells, or T cells provided the cDNA or gDNA that made up the material.

Trimming pared 2 bases from V and 1 base from J, leaving 12 bases between. The V gene's germline CDR1 is SGHRS and CDR2 YFSETQ. The CDR3 spans 15 residues. As handled by the study authors: Amplified reference gene primers provided the basis for estimating nucleated cell counts. TCRdb keeps only in-frame clones here, not all; method: immunoSEQ multiplex PCR. The D gene and trimming were derived from the DNA, and the V and J assignments and clone size from that table. The repertoire holds approximately 260,000 clones, with around four fifths as singletons. The TCR comes from a woman aged 55-70 years with active or convalescent COVID-19. Sequenced: peripheral blood. The chain recombines TRBV5-1 with TRBJ2-5, with D hard to call. CDR3: CASSFGPGTQETQYF. The CDR3 nucleotides read TGCGCCAGCAGCTTTGGTCCAGGAACCCAAGAGACCCAGTACTTC.